Below are 10 T cell receptor beta chains sequenced from a single sample in a study of blood T cell repertoires in COVID-19. Sequencing used immunoSEQ multiplex PCR; TCRdb keeps in-frame clones, though not all of them. This repertoire shows some 310,000 clones, just under 90% found once; its top ten account for less than 9.5%. Sequenced sample: PBMCs or T cells enriched from blood (not recorded which). Receptor source: a woman aged 25-40 years who had recovered from COVID-19.

To note about this clone: A read error may account for a junction end that differs from germline. The genes are TRBV20-1 and TRBJ1-2, with unresolved D. This CDR3 has 11 residues. Looked up from germline, CDR1 is DFQATT and CDR2 is SNEGSKA (reference sequence). In DNA, the CDR3 is TGCAGTGCTAGTGCTAACCATGGCTACACCTTC. Amino acids: CSASANHGYTF.

This sequence joins TRBV10-1 and TRBJ2-3; 7 bases are a match to TRBD2. Germline V CDR1 and CDR2: WNHNN, SYGVQD (reference sequence). V dropped 4 bases and J dropped 4; count of bases not matched to a gene: 11. The CDR3 spans 16 residues. The CDR3 DNA is TGCGCCAGCAGTGTGGCTAGCGGAGGTGTGGCAGATACGCAGTATTTT. Its translation: CASSVASGGVADTQYF.

This rearrangement joins TRBV11-2 to TRBJ2-3, with 16 bases aligning to TRBD2. The CDR3 is made up of 17 amino acids. V was pared by 4 bases and J by 5 bases, with 6 bases of the junction left unmatched. Germline V gene sequence: CDR1 SGHAT, CDR2 FQNNGV. The CDR3: CASSSGLAGGPEDTQYF. Here the CDR3 DNA reads TGTGCCAGCAGCTCGGGACTAGCGGGAGGGCCAGAAGATACGCAGTATTTT.

The V and J genes are TRBV19 and TRBJ2-4; 9 bases fit TRBD1. Unmatched junction bases numbered 4, after V lost 4 bases and J lost 6 bases. Germline lookup yields CDR1 LNHDA and CDR2 SQIVND (reference sequence). This CDR3 comprises 14 residues. For the CDR3, the DNA is TGTGCCAGTAGTACCCAGACAGGGGGAAACATTCAGTACTTC. It yields the protein CASSTQTGGNIQYF.

Only a few counts were recorded for this clone. The rearrangement joins TRBV27 to TRBJ2-3; 15 bases are shared with TRBD2. J was trimmed by 0 bases and V by 7 bases; bases with no gene match: 8. The germline CDR1 and CDR2 sequences are MNHEY and SMNVEV (reference sequence). This CDR3 has 18 amino acids. CDR3 nucleotides: TGTGCCAGCACCCCGGGACTAGCGGGAGGAGTGAGCACAGATACGCAGTATTTT. The encoded protein is CASTPGLAGGVSTDTQYF.

This clone was detected a few times. The CDR3 coding sequence is TGTGCCAGCAGTTACCCGGGTAGCCCTGACGAGCAGTACTTC. Its protein is CASSYPGSPDEQYF. The rearrangement joins TRBV6-5 to TRBJ2-7, with no clear D. Trimming removed 2 bases at V and 5 bases at J, with 13 bases between. The germline V gene encodes CDR1 MNHEY and CDR2 SVGAGI. This CDR3 spans 14 amino acids.

The gene calls are TRBV10-1 and TRBJ2-7; 7 nucleotides agree with TRBD1. The ends lost 6 bases at V and 2 bases at J; junction bases unmatched: 7. The CDR3 has 14 amino acids. Per germline, CDR1 WNHNN and CDR2 SYGVQD (reference sequence). The CDR3 protein is CASSDRVPTYEQYF. The CDR3 DNA reads as TGCGCCAGCAGCGACAGGGTACCTACCTACGAGCAGTACTTC.

V is TRBV7-8 and J is TRBJ2-1; 8 nucleotides align to TRBD1. CDR3 length: 15 residues. V lost 5 bases, J lost 3 bases, and 6 bases stayed unmatched. Germline V gives CDR1 SGHVS, CDR2 FQNEAQ. CDR3 DNA sequence: TGTGCCAGCAGCGCCCGGGACAGGTACTACAATGAGCAGTTCTTC. Encoded protein: CASSARDRYYNEQFF.

CDR3 nucleotide sequence: TGTGCCAGCAGCTTAGGTTATAGCGGGAGAAAAGAGTACGAGCAGTACTTC. Translating gives CASSLGYSGRKEYEQYF. The rearrangement links TRBV7-2 to TRBJ2-7, with 9 bases matching TRBD2. Trimming took 1 base from V and 4 from J; bases not matched to a gene: 11. CDR1 is SGHTA, CDR2 FQGNSA, per germline. The CDR3 covers 17 residues.

The chain joins TRBV7-2 to TRBJ2-3; D may be TRBD2 (6 bases). The length of the CDR3 is 17 residues. The germline V and J ends were trimmed by 1 base and 1 base, with 15 bases remaining between them. CDR1 is SGHTA and CDR2 is FQGNSA in the germline V gene. In nucleotides, the CDR3 is TGTGCCAGCAGCTTAGAAGGTGCGGGAACAGGCACAGATACGCAGTATTTT. Translation: CASSLEGAGTGTDTQYF.